This paragraph reports one TCR beta chain. Using immunoSEQ multiplex PCR, the repertoire was profiled, and TCRdb retains in-frame clones only, with some absent. The table records a few million clones, 80% to 95% of them present only once. The CDR3 extends over 15 amino acids. V lost 1 base, J lost 0 bases, and 9 bases lay in between. The germline CDR1 and CDR2 sequences are LNHDA and SQIVND (reference sequence). This record belongs to a study of shared clonotypes between healthy human individuals. The source is a man younger than 35 in good health. Some clones in this sample may be carry-over from other donors' samples. The chain combines TRBV19 with TRBJ1-1; D remains ambiguous. Material: naive CD4+ T cells from PBMCs. Noted subset: CD45RA+ positively selected. The CDR3 coding sequence is TGTGCCAGTAGTATAGCTAACGTCCTGAACACTGAAGCTTTCTTT. It is translated as CASSIANVLNTEAFF.